Listed here are 19 T cell receptor beta chains from one sample, sequenced in a study of OX40 agonist ivuxolimab in advanced cancers. The table came from immunoSEQ multiplex PCR; TCRdb's copy has only in-frame clones and leaves some out. The table lists some 98,000 clones, about nine tenths of them singletons. The material was CD4+ or CD8+ T cells sorted from blood, obtained in a trial of the OX40 agonist ivuxolimab. These receptors came from an adult with an advanced solid tumor such as melanoma, head and neck, liver or kidney cancer.

V is TRBV5-6 and J is TRBJ2-1; D is unclear. V lost 0 bases and J lost 0, with 10 bases in between. Germline-derived CDR1 and CDR2 are SGHDT and YYEEEE. This CDR3 contains 16 residues. The CDR3 region has the DNA TGTGCCAGCAGCTTGGGGTTAGTGAGCTCCTACAATGAGCAGTTCTTC. It codes for CASSLGLVSSYNEQFF.

This chain joins TRBV4-1 and TRBJ2-1; D may be TRBD1 (6 bases). CDR3 length equals 14 residues. Germline V gene data show CDR1 as MGHRA and CDR2 as YSYEKL. V was cut by 1 base and J by 8 bases, with 12 bases left in between. CDR3 sequence (DNA): TGCGCCAGCAGCCAAGCAGGGGCGCGGGATGAGCAGTTCTTC. Translation: CASSQAGARDEQFF.

The J gene is TRBJ2-3, the V gene TRBV5-5; 10 bases map to TRBD2. Germline CDR1 SGHKS, CDR2 YYEKEE (reference sequence). After removal of 1 base from V and 6 bases from J, the junction contained 5 bases not matched to a gene. This CDR3 has 15 amino acids. Written as DNA, the CDR3 is TGTGCCAGCAGCTTGCTGAGCGGGGGGGCGGATACGCAGTATTTT. It codes for CASSLLSGGADTQYF.

CDR3 protein: CASSSGTGQGYTF. In DNA, the CDR3 is TGTGCCAGCTCATCCGGGACAGGGCAAGGCTACACCTTC. V gene TRBV18 combines with J gene TRBJ1-2, with 9 nucleotides matching TRBD1. Per the germline V gene, CDR1 is KGHSH and CDR2 is LQKENI. This CDR3 spans 13 amino acids. V lost 5 bases, J lost 8 bases, and 6 bases stayed unmatched.

This chain uses TRBV15 with TRBJ1-2; D remains ambiguous. V was pared by 1 base and J by 4 bases, with 16 bases between. Germline loops: CDR1 LNHNV, CDR2 YYDKDF (reference sequence). The CDR3 is 16 amino acids. This CDR3 reads CATSRVILPGSYGYTF. The CDR3 nucleotides read TGTGCCACCAGCAGAGTCATCCTCCCGGGAAGCTATGGCTACACCTTC.

This rearrangement joins TRBV10-3 to TRBJ1-2; 8 bases match TRBD1. With V trimmed by 0 bases and J by 7 bases, 7 bases remained unmatched. The germline V gene has CDR1 ENHRY and CDR2 SYGVKD. The CDR3 has 15 residues. Written as DNA, the CDR3 is TGTGCCATCAGTGAGTCAGTAGGCAGGGGGCTTGGCTACACCTTC. Translated, it gives CAISESVGRGLGYTF.

The CDR3 sequence: CASSVELTGKQYF. The CDR3 region has the DNA TGTGCCAGCAGCGTAGAACTGACAGGCAAGCAGTACTTC. The chain joins TRBV9 to TRBJ2-7, with a weak D call TRBD1 (6 bases). V lost 0 bases and J lost 8, with 12 bases in between. The germline V gene encodes CDR1 SGDLS and CDR2 YYNGEE. There are 13 residues in the CDR3.

The rearrangement uses TRBV7-2 and TRBJ2-3; no firm D call. V gave up 1 base and J gave up 1 base, with 9 bases separating them. Germline CDR1 reads SGHTA; CDR2 reads FQGNSA. The CDR3 runs to 15 residues. This chain's CDR3 is CASSLDATGTDTQYF. The CDR3 nucleotides read TGTGCCAGCAGCTTAGACGCCACGGGCACAGATACGCAGTATTTT.

This chain joins TRBV13 and TRBJ1-2; 8 bases align to TRBD1. Germline V lookup: CDR1 PRHDT, CDR2 FYEKMQ (reference sequence). This CDR3 spans 17 amino acids. J lost 6 bases, V lost 4 bases, and 16 bases had no gene match. The DNA of the CDR3 is TGTGCCAGCAGCTCCAGGACAGGGAGGAGGTATAGAAATGGCTACACCTTC. Protein: CASSSRTGRRYRNGYTF.

This clone was detected a few times. The chain is built from TRBV18 and TRBJ1-3, with D uncertain. Trimming took 4 bases from V and 0 from J, leaving 4 bases between them. The CDR3 loop spans 13 amino acids. Germline CDR1 and CDR2: KGHSH and LQKENI. The CDR3 sequence is CASSLISGNTIYF. DNA for the CDR3: TGTGCCAGCTCACTTATCTCTGGAAACACCATATATTTT.

The chain recombines TRBV10-3 with TRBJ1-6; 7 bases match TRBD1. Germline V gene sequence: CDR1 ENHRY, CDR2 SYGVKD. The CDR3 consists of 14 residues. V gave up 5 bases and J gave up 7 bases; unmatched junction bases: 5. The CDR3 reads CAISRDRTNSPLHF. Here the CDR3 DNA reads TGTGCCATCAGTAGGGACAGAACCAATTCACCCCTCCACTTT.

In its sample, this clone was seen once. This chain connects TRBV25-1 to TRBJ2-5; no reliable D call. Germline assignment: CDR1 MGHDK and CDR2 SYGVNS. The CDR3 spans 14 residues. V dropped 3 bases and J dropped 5 bases, with 13 bases sitting between them. The CDR3: CASSDLGLGETQYF. The CDR3, as DNA: TGTGCCAGCAGTGATCTAGGTTTGGGGGAGACCCAGTACTTC.

The genes are TRBV5-8 and TRBJ1-3, with D possibly matching TRBD1 (5 bases). This CDR3 is built from 14 residues. The germline V and J ends were trimmed by 6 bases and 1 base, with 11 bases remaining between them. The germline CDR1 and CDR2 sequences are SGHTS and YDEGEE. CDR3 nucleotide sequence: TGTGCCAGCAATTGGGGGGGTTCTGGAAACACCATATATTTT. Protein sequence: CASNWGGSGNTIYF.

The chain carries TRBV7-2 and TRBJ2-5; D gene ambiguous. This CDR3 region has 12 residues. Germline V CDR1 and CDR2: SGHTA, FQGNSA. V lost 0 bases to trimming and J lost 7 bases, with 6 bases between them. The CDR3 reads CASSLAPRTQYF. In DNA form, the CDR3 reads TGTGCCAGCAGCTTAGCCCCGAGGACCCAGTACTTC.

V and J are TRBV15 and TRBJ2-7; D remains unclear. The CDR3 totals 14 residues. Germline V gives CDR1 LNHNV, CDR2 YYDKDF (reference sequence). Deletions cut 0 bases from V and 4 bases from J, with 10 bases between. CDR3 coding DNA: TGTGCCACCAGCAGAGAGGCGTTGGGGTACGAGCAGTACTTC. Residues: CATSREALGYEQYF.

The V gene is TRBV5-1, the J gene TRBJ2-3, with a tentative D call TRBD2 (6 bases). The CDR3 length is 14 residues. V lost 0 bases, J lost 4 bases, and 9 bases lay in between. In germline, CDR1 is SGHRS, CDR2 YFSETQ. The CDR3 loop is CASSLAGGADTQYF. The CDR3 DNA follows: TGCGCCAGCAGCTTGGCCGGAGGGGCAGATACGCAGTATTTT. Full variable domain (remainder filled in from reference TRBV5-1 and TRBJ2-3): KAGVTQTPRYLIKTRGQQVTLSCSPISGHRSVSWYQQTPGQGLQFLFEYFSETQRNKGNFPGRFSGRQFSNSRSEMNVSTLELGDSALYLCASSLAGGADTQYFGPGTRLTVL.

CDR3 in amino acids: CASSEDWGAGDTDTQYF. The CDR3 bases are TGTGCCAGCAGTGAAGATTGGGGGGCCGGCGACACAGATACGCAGTATTTT. This rearrangement joins TRBV25-1 to TRBJ2-3, with D perhaps being TRBD1 or TRBD2 (6 bases each). Germline lookup yields CDR1 MGHDK and CDR2 SYGVNS. Deletions cut 2 bases from V and 2 bases from J, with 17 bases between. The CDR3 totals 17 residues.

The rearrangement uses TRBV6-5 and TRBJ2-7; the D gene is possibly TRBD2 (6 bases). Deletions cut 0 bases from V and 9 bases from J, with 18 bases between. CDR1 and CDR2 (germline): MNHEY, SVGAGI. The CDR3 spans 15 residues. As DNA, the CDR3 is TGTGCCAGCAGTTACTCGGGGCAGTCCATGGGGGGGCAGTACTTC. Protein: CASSYSGQSMGGQYF.

The gene calls are TRBV5-1 and TRBJ1-6; TRBD1 agrees at 7 bases. The CDR3 has 10 amino acids. With 9 bases clipped from V and 17 bases from J, the junction kept 8 bases outside the gene matches. Germline CDR1 SGHRS, CDR2 YFSETQ. The CDR3 protein is CANRTGDVHF. The CDR3 bases are TGCGCCAACAGGACAGGTGATGTCCACTTT.